This T cell receptor beta chain was observed in a study of T cells after yellow fever vaccination. Study details: Preparation used SMART-Seq v4 Ultra Low Input for the low-cell-number fractions.

This clonotype has at least ten counts. Its antigen is unknown. Study conclusions and caveats: The secondary T-cell response peaked on day 5, not day 15, but was weaker.

One entry per CDR3 protein results from TCRdb running MiXCR on the 5' RACE reads. The sample has about 300,000 distinct CDR3 sequences, about 4% seen once. Trimming cost V 4 bases and J 5 bases; bases outside gene matches: 5. CDR3 length: 14 residues. The germline gives CDR1 SGHRS, CDR2 YFSETQ. The receptor comes from a man in his late teens or twenties who received the YFV17D yellow fever vaccine. This chain connects TRBV5-1 to TRBJ2-5; TRBD1 aligns across 10 bases. Sample: PBMCs, taken 5 days after the yellow fever booster vaccination. CDR3 protein: CASSVGTGDETQYF. In nucleotides, the CDR3 is TGCGCCAGCAGCGTCGGGACAGGGGATGAGACCCAGTACTTC.